This T cell receptor (beta chain) is from a study of blood T cell repertoires in COVID-19 (dated by TCRdb to about 2020). For the study in its entirety: Samples from collaborators originated in the United States, Italy and Spain and spanned both the acute and convalescent phases of COVID-19. Samples came from the ongoing ImmuneRACE study (first 160 participants) plus 1,254 subjects from 6 global collaborators. Deeply sampled blood TCRbeta repertoires from subjects exposed to, actively infected with, or recovered from COVID-19 were included in the dataset. Where available, HLA class I and class II types were obtained from metadata supplied by the sample provider rather than from assay-based typing. The prospective study material was composed of cDNA or gDNA derived from T cells, B-cell-depleted T cells, or PBMCs. A de-identified subject ID, COVID-19 status, age in years and sex were almost always included in the sample metadata. The repertoires were released in a freely available public database meant as a resource for research on the immune response to SARS-CoV-2.

As regards this clone: Its antigen is unknown. The sample holds no much larger clone one base away, and base qualities are not on file.

The research as a whole found: Clinical and demographic metadata were provided uncurated, with the amount varying by source and participant.

The immunoSEQ Assay, a bias-controlled multiplex PCR, was used to amplify TCRbeta CDR3 regions from genomic DNA. The paper's data handling went like this. The number of nucleated cells in each sample was estimated from the amplification of reference gene primers within the assay. To quantify the absolute abundance of each unique TCRbeta CDR3 rearrangement, sequence reads were collapsed and filtered. For each sample, productive Simpson clonality was calculated by taking the square root of Simpson's diversity index across productive rearrangements. The immuneACCESS repertoire file appears here via TCRdb, limited to in-frame rearrangements. These files lack a portion of the clones; in checked studies, under half of the deficit traces to unresolved V genes, and the cause of the others is not known. V and J calls and clone size come straight from that table; D and trimming were deduced from the DNA. The sample profile shows some 70,000 clones; 70% to 90% of them were found once. The ten largest clones take up more than 1.4% of the sample.

V loses 3 bases, J loses 11 bases, and the germline ends lie 13 bases apart. The CDR3 spans 11 residues, from the cysteine through the phenylalanine. This entry keeps only the CDR3 DNA: 33 bases, framed from base 1. CDR1 and CDR2 are drawn from the germline V gene (reference sequence): GTSNPN, SVGIG. The collaborating institutions used their own protocols to collect whole blood in K2EDTA tubes. Collaborator samples were shipped for TCRbeta analysis as frozen whole blood, isolated PBMCs, or DNA extracted from either sample type. The V and J segments used are TRBV30 and TRBJ1-1, with the D gene too uncertain to name. The sample consisted of peripheral blood. The receptor comes from a woman in her sixties with acute or convalescent COVID-19. The DNA is as follows: TGTGCCTGGAGAACGGGAACTCTGGCTTTCTTT. This gives the protein CAWRTGTLAFF.